One and the same sample provided the 7 T cell receptor beta chains below, sequenced in a study of blood T cell repertoires in COVID-19. Data came from immunoSEQ multiplex PCR; TCRdb stores just in-frame clones and leaves some out. The sample shows around 200,000 clones, more than 70% of them seen only once. The source material was peripheral blood. Receptor source: a person aged 70 to 85 with COVID-19, enrolled during active disease.

The chain employs TRBV21-1 and TRBJ1-1. TRBV21-1 is a pseudogene. CDR3 length: 13 residues. DNA for the CDR3: TGTGCCAGCAGGTCTCAACGGTGGACTGAAGCTTTCTTT. Its protein is CASRSQRWTEAFF.

Only one count was recorded for this clone. V gene TRBV27 combines with J gene TRBJ2-3; D may be TRBD1 (5 bases). CDR1 is MNHEY and CDR2 is SMNVEV in the germline V gene (reference sequence). The CDR3 covers 15 residues. Trimming stripped 0 bases from V and 2 bases from J, with 9 bases between. CDR3 sequence: CASSLSGPPTDTQYF. The CDR3 coding sequence is TGTGCCAGCAGTTTATCGGGGCCGCCCACAGATACGCAGTATTTT.

J is TRBJ1-1 and V is TRBV7-8; the D gene is possibly TRBD1 (6 bases). The CDR3 totals 13 residues. Trimming cost V 7 bases and J 1 base, with 10 bases left between them. Germline V CDR1 and CDR2: SGHVS, FQNEAQ. This CDR3 reads CASTFRGNTEAFF. In nucleotides, the CDR3 is TGTGCCAGCACCTTCAGGGGGAACACTGAAGCTTTCTTT.

This clone is a singleton in its sample. The rearrangement joins TRBV5-5 to TRBJ2-5; D gene unclear. CDR3 length: 12 amino acids. The V end was cut by 2 bases, the J end by 5 bases, with 7 bases between. Germline V gene lookup returns CDR1 SGHKS and CDR2 YYEKEE (reference sequence). The CDR3 spells CASSLRAETQYF. In DNA, the CDR3 is TGTGCCAGCAGCTTACGAGCGGAGACCCAGTACTTC.

The chain combines TRBV13 with TRBJ2-7; 9 bases match TRBD1. V shed 5 bases and J 5 bases; nucleotides not matched to a gene: 13. Looked up from germline, CDR1 is PRHDT and CDR2 is FYEKMQ (reference sequence). The CDR3 extends over 16 amino acids. In nucleotides, the CDR3 is TGTGCCAGCAGCCTCGGCTTTGGACAGGGGACCCACGAGCAGTACTTC. It is translated as CASSLGFGQGTHEQYF. Variable domain in full (rest from reference TRBV13 and TRBJ2-7): AAGVIQSPRHLIKEKRETATLKCYPIPRHDTVYWYQQGPGQDPQFLISFYEKMQSDKGSIPDRFSAQQFSDYHSELNMSSLELGDSALYFCASSLGFGQGTHEQYFGPGTRLTVT.

The gene calls are TRBV28 and TRBJ1-5; perhaps TRBD1 as D (5 bases). The CDR3 sequence is 13 residues long. V was clipped by 10 bases and J by 4 bases, with 14 bases between them. Germline CDR1 is MDHEN and CDR2 is SYDVKM. CDR3 DNA: TGTGCCACCGACCAGGACAAGAATCAGCCCCAGCATTTT. Translated: CATDQDKNQPQHF.

This sequence joins TRBV7-9 and TRBJ2-3, with 9 bases aligning to TRBD2. Germline loops: CDR1 SEHNR, CDR2 FQNEAQ (reference sequence). V was pared by 6 bases and J by 2 bases, with 9 bases of the junction left unmatched. The CDR3 covers 16 residues. CDR3 sequence reads: CASSLIAGATTDTQYF. The CDR3 nucleotides read TGTGCCAGCAGTCTTATAGCGGGAGCAACCACAGATACGCAGTATTTT.